The 16 T cell receptor beta chains given below trace back to one sample, sequenced in a study of T-cell memory formation after mild COVID-19. A single record per CDR3 protein comes from TCRdb applying MiXCR to the 5' RACE reads. This table has about 110,000 distinct CDR3 sequences, 15% to 20% appearing once. Sequenced: PBMCs or a T cell subset sorted from them (not recorded which). The receptors shown here come from an adult woman who had mild COVID-19 (a few samples of this study predate the infection). Cell type and time point are not known.

CDR3 residues: CASSQTGLGYEQYF. Written as DNA, the CDR3 is TGCGCCAGCAGCCAAACAGGTCTGGGCTACGAGCAGTACTTC. The gene calls are TRBV5-1 and TRBJ2-7; D perhaps matches TRBD1 (5 bases). Trimming stripped 4 bases from V and 3 bases from J, with 14 bases between. From germline, CDR1 is SGHRS and CDR2 YFSETQ. The length of the CDR3 is 14 residues.

J is TRBJ2-1 and V is TRBV12-3 or TRBV12-4; 8 bases align to TRBD2. This CDR3 contains 14 residues. The trim removed 5 bases at V and 6 bases at J, leaving 6 bases unmatched. The CDR3 spells CASSPGGVLNEQFF. In DNA, the CDR3 is TGTGCCAGCAGTCCCGGGGGGGTCCTCAATGAGCAGTTCTTC.

The J gene is TRBJ2-7, the V gene TRBV3-1; TRBD2 aligns across 7 bases. Germline CDR1 and CDR2: LGHDT and YNNKEL (reference sequence). The CDR3 loop spans 16 amino acids. V was pared by 1 base and J by 2 bases, with 8 bases of the junction left unmatched. In nucleotides, the CDR3 is TGTGCCAGCAGCCAAGGGTTGGGGCGGGAGACCTACGAGCAGTACTTC. It specifies CASSQGLGRETYEQYF.

This clonotype has a count of ten or more. CDR3 protein: CASSSDSSYEQYF. The CDR3 DNA follows: TGTGCCAGCAGCTCGGACAGTTCCTACGAGCAGTACTTC. The chain recombines TRBV7-9 with TRBJ2-7, with D perhaps TRBD1 (6 bases). Germline loops: CDR1 SEHNR, CDR2 FQNEAQ (reference sequence). This CDR3 has 13 residues. Trimming removed 4 bases at V and 1 base at J, with 8 bases between.

This clonotype occurred many times. The chain links TRBV4-2 to TRBJ1-3, with 8 bases fitting TRBD1. Per the germline V gene, CDR1 is LGHNA and CDR2 is YNFKEQ. V lost 0 bases, J lost 4 bases, and 2 bases stayed unmatched. The CDR3 sequence is 15 residues long. The CDR3 loop reads CASSQEAGGGNTIYF. In DNA form, the CDR3 reads TGTGCCAGCAGCCAAGAGGCAGGGGGCGGAAACACCATATATTTT.

This chain uses TRBV9 with TRBJ2-1, with D possibly TRBD2 on 6 matching bases. The germline gives CDR1 SGDLS, CDR2 YYNGEE. This CDR3 has 14 amino acids. V was trimmed by 4 bases and J by 4 bases, leaving 12 bases between them. The CDR3 region has the DNA TGTGCCAGCAGCCCTACTAGCAGTTACAATGAGCAGTTCTTC. This encodes CASSPTSSYNEQFF. Complete variable domain (other parts from reference TRBV9 and TRBJ2-1): DSGVTQTPKHLITATGQRVTLRCSPRSGDLSVYWYQQSLDQGLQFLIQYYNGEERAKGNILERFSAQQFPDLHSELNLSSLELGDSALYFCASSPTSSYNEQFFGPGTRLTVL.

The chain joins TRBV21-1 to TRBJ2-5. TRBV21-1 is annotated as a pseudogene. The CDR3 contains 17 residues. The CDR3 region has the DNA TGTGCCAGCAGCAAAGGATTTGGAAATAGATTGGAGGAGACCCAGTACTTC. It codes for CASSKGFGNRLEETQYF.

This clonotype turned up a few times. The genes are TRBV9 and TRBJ1-1; D uncertain. The germline CDR1 and CDR2 sequences are SGDLS and YYNGEE. V shed 3 bases and J shed 5 bases, with 11 bases lying between them. The CDR3 consists of 13 residues. CDR3 sequence: CASSDGVGTEAFF. In DNA, the CDR3 is TGTGCCAGCAGCGATGGGGTGGGGACTGAAGCTTTCTTT.

This clonotype showed up just a few times. This sequence joins TRBV9 and TRBJ1-1; the D is unclear. Germline CDR1 and CDR2: SGDLS and YYNGEE. The V and J ends lost 4 bases and 6 bases respectively, with 19 bases between them. The CDR3 length is 15 residues. Here the CDR3 DNA reads TGTGCCAGCAGCCGGGAAGGGATTGGTCGGGCTGAAGCTTTCTTT. This encodes CASSREGIGRAEAFF.

The J gene is TRBJ2-5, the V gene TRBV7-3; the D is unclear. Germline loops: CDR1 SGHTA, CDR2 FQGTGA. The V end was cut by 0 bases, the J end by 1 base, with 15 bases between. CDR3 length equals 17 residues. CDR3 amino acids: CASSLTMTLWAQETQYF. The CDR3, as DNA: TGTGCCAGCAGCTTAACGATGACGCTATGGGCCCAAGAGACCCAGTACTTC.

The V gene is TRBV6-5, the J gene TRBJ2-2, with no clear D. The CDR3 runs 13 residues. Trimming left V 0 bases short and J 6 bases short, with 5 bases between. Germline-derived CDR1 and CDR2 are MNHEY and SVGAGI. Here the CDR3 reads CASSYSTPGELFF. The DNA for the CDR3 is TGTGCCAGCAGTTACTCGACACCCGGGGAGCTGTTTTTT.

This clonotype has just a few counts. This chain links TRBV6-1 with TRBJ2-7, with 7 bases fitting TRBD1. The ends lost 1 base at V and 5 bases at J; junction bases unmatched: 5. The CDR3 spans 14 residues. CDR1 is MNHNS and CDR2 is SASEGT in the germline V gene. Here the CDR3 reads CASSEVTGSDEQYF. DNA of the CDR3: TGTGCCAGCAGTGAAGTGACAGGGTCTGACGAGCAGTACTTC.

The CDR3 nucleotides are TGTGCCAGCAGTCCTCGGAGTAGCCAAGAGACCCAGTACTTC. Translating it yields CASSPRSSQETQYF. This rearrangement joins TRBV12-3 or TRBV12-4 to TRBJ2-5; no clear D gene. CDR3 length: 14 amino acids. The ends were cut back, 5 bases at V and 1 base at J, with 11 bases in the middle.

This clonotype was detected a few times. Here the CDR3 reads CASSRDRVGGGNTIYF. The CDR3 nucleotides read TGTGCCAGTAGTAGGGACAGGGTAGGAGGTGGAAACACCATATATTTT. The chain links TRBV19 to TRBJ1-3, with TRBD1 matching 9 bases. Trimming took 4 bases from V and 3 from J; bases not matched to a gene: 7. The CDR3 is made up of 16 amino acids. Germline values: CDR1 LNHDA, CDR2 SQIVND (reference sequence).

This clonotype was picked up a small number of times. The rearrangement links TRBV29-1 to TRBJ1-2, with unresolved D. CDR1 SQVTM and CDR2 ANQGSEA come from the germline V gene. CDR3 length equals 14 residues. Trimming removed 5 bases from V and 4 bases from J, with 17 bases in between. For the CDR3, the DNA is TGCAGCGTTAGCGACCGGGCCCAGATCTATGGCTACACCTTC. Amino acid sequence: CSVSDRAQIYGYTF.

This clonotype was counted at least ten times. This chain uses TRBV2 with TRBJ1-1, with 7 bases matching TRBD1. CDR1 is SNHLY and CDR2 is FYNNEI in the germline V gene. This CDR3 region has 15 residues. The V gene end was trimmed by 4 bases and the J gene end by 0 bases; junction bases not matched to a gene: 5. The CDR3 region is CASSARQGMNTEAFF. The CDR3 DNA sequence: TGTGCCAGCAGTGCAAGACAGGGAATGAACACTGAAGCTTTCTTT.